This TCR beta chain was captured by sequencing in a study of cytomegalovirus exposure and HLA in healthy donors. From germline, CDR1 is MRHNA and CDR2 SNTAGT. The CDR3 covers 14 residues. V lost 6 bases and J lost 3; bases outside the gene matches: 3. 13 Jbeta primers and 60 Vbeta primers were used for the PCR. Clones were read by immunoSEQ multiplex PCR, and TCRdb kept only the in-frame ones, dropping some. The top ten clones hold about 4.3% of a sample with about 170,000 clones, 80% of them seen once. The clonotype originates from a woman between 45 and 65 years old in good health and CMV-seropositive. Sequenced input: PBMCs. The V gene is TRBV6-4, the J gene TRBJ2-2; 8 bases map to TRBD1. As DNA, the CDR3 is TGTGCCAGCAGCAGGGGGCAAGACACCGGGGAGCTGTTTTTT. It yields the protein CASSRGQDTGELFF.